The T cell receptor (beta chain) described here comes from a study of shared clonotypes between healthy human individuals (dated by TCRdb to 2020 to 2022). For the study in its entirety: A couple of women and three men aged 18 to 49 years were included in the cohort. To estimate repertoire size and how much clonotype sharing occurs between individuals, the study deeply sequenced the blood TCR repertoires of five healthy adults. Different laboratories and diverse techniques were used to prepare libraries and sequence TCR repertoires, to increase sequencing depth and limit assay-specific biases. Each donor's leukapheresis produced roughly between roughly 0.94 and 9.5 billion PBMCs.

Paper-wide results and their limitations: Sampling was restricted to blood, and TCR repertoires in tissues likely differ from the TCR repertoires found in blood. Because the study included only a small number of donors, the genetic and exposure-history diversity represented was limited. Pairwise subsampling led to the expectation that sequencing depth would affect the degree of clonotype sharing among donors.

V trim: 4 bases; J trim: 6 bases; unmatched bases: 5. In the germline V gene (reference sequence), CDR1 corresponds to LNHDA and CDR2 to SQIVND. From the cysteine through the phenylalanine, the CDR3 covers 15 amino acids. Only the CDR3 portion is preserved as DNA: 45 bases, with reading frame beginning at the first base. Remarks on this clone: Its antigen has not been determined. Per-base quality was not reported, and no clone a single base away is much larger than it.

The donors were healthy, HIV-negative adults with no recently reported acute infections or vaccinations. Every donor was a Caucasian adult residing in Nashville, Tennessee, USA. In the unsorted samples, roughly 90 million PBMCs were counted, and genomic DNA was extracted using the QIAamp DNA Blood Mini kit. Blood was collected by leukapheresis, and PBMCs were isolated by Ficoll-Histopaque density gradient centrifugation and then cryopreserved in liquid nitrogen vapor phase. Using the deep immunoSEQ assay, TCR CDR3 regions were amplified from genomic DNA by multiplex PCR. Genomic DNA extracted from each cell subset was distributed evenly over all wells of several immunoSEQ 96-well plates, and each plate served as one replicate. For unsorted PBMC, roughly 300 ng of genomic DNA, equivalent to 30,000 to 35,000 T cell genomes, went into each replicate PCR. Ten immunoSEQ deep assay plates were used to sequence the unsorted PBMC genomic DNA. Purified libraries were quantified with a Qubit 3.0 fluorometer, sized on a Bioanalyzer 2100, and re-quantified with the KAPA Library Quantification kit. A separate single-read 150-cycle Illumina NextSeq 550 flow cell was used to sequence each immunoSEQ 96-well plate. The paper's processing steps were these. The immunoSEQ output contained only junctional sequences without quality scores, so filtering could not match that applied to full-length reads. Sequences were annotated with PyIR, a Python wrapper for IgBLAST v1.9, and V/J genes and CDR3 were assigned using IMGT germline references. Any read was removed if the V/J assignment was weak (E-value above 1e-6), the CDR3 was missing, or the read contained stop codons, out-of-frame junctions, or ambiguous translated residues. V3J clonotypes were defined by identical inferred V gene, J gene, and CDR3 amino acid sequence. The percentage overlap between two repertoires was calculated by dividing the number of shared unique clonotypes by the size of the smaller repertoire. Richness of each repertoire was evaluated using RTK rarefaction, the Chao1 estimator, and Recon v2.1 estimates of unobserved clonotypes. TCRdb limited this immuneACCESS table to in-frame rearrangements with V and J called. A share of clones is missing; checked studies link under half to unresolved V genes, and the rest is unexplained. V, J and clone size are taken as reported in that table, and D and trimming were inferred from the DNA itself. For this sample there are fewer than 600,000 clones; 79% appear just once. About an eighth of the sample belongs to the ten largest clones.

This TCR came from a woman in her 40s in good health. Some clones in this sample may be carry-over from other donors' samples. Sequences were obtained from PBMCs. The chain is encoded by TRBV19 joined to TRBJ1-5, and TRBD1 matches 11 of the central bases. The bases are TGTGCCAGTAGTAAAAAGGGACAGGGGGGTCAGCCCCAGCATTTT. This yields the protein CASSKKGQGGQPQHF.